This T cell receptor beta chain was sequenced during a study of ipilimumab plus nivolumab after autologous stem cell transplantation. Whole-study context: Typical patient got a handful of ipilimumab doses and about eight nivolumab doses (median). DLBCL patients had primary refractory or relapsed disease. Whole-study results and caveats: Per the authors, repertoire, Treg and microbiota data justify further study.

The CDR3 extends over 15 amino acids. Germline loops: CDR1 LNHDA, CDR2 SQIVND (reference sequence). J gave up 4 bases and V 5 bases, and 10 bases lay outside the gene matches. Starting 14 to 28 days after autologous transplant, ipilimumab 1 mg/kg was given. Using immunoSEQ multiplex PCR, the repertoire was profiled, and TCRdb retains in-frame clones only, with some absent. The sample has 22,000 or so clones; 70% to 85% are singletons. About this clone: The target antigen is unknown.

The chain carries TRBV19 and TRBJ2-5; 7 nucleotides line up with TRBD1. This specimen was PBMCs, taken in a trial of ipilimumab plus nivolumab as post-transplant consolidation. This TCR derives from a male donor with diffuse large B-cell lymphoma. Written as DNA, the CDR3 is TGTGCCAGTAGTTCCCAGGGAGACAGGGTAGAGACCCAGTACTTC. This encodes CASSSQGDRVETQYF.